The present entry profiles one TCR beta chain with its context. The antigen this receptor binds is unknown. Base qualities are not at hand, and no much larger clone is one base apart. High-throughput TCR beta sequencing profiled peripheral blood CD8+ and CD4+ T cells from healthy donors, Susac syndrome patients and multiple sclerosis patients. The healthy donors served as controls matched for age and sex. Bulk CD8+ and CD4+ T cells were purified by magnetic negative isolation, while CD8+ TEMRA cells were enriched using FACS. Blood was drawn into EDTA tubes, processed within 24 hours, and PBMCs were isolated by density gradient centrifugation. PBMCs destined for TCR sequencing were cryopreserved in liquid nitrogen and later thawed in a 37 °C water bath. A purity of at least 90% was achieved for sorted or isolated CD4+, CD8+ and CD8+ TEMRA cells. CDR1 and CDR2 are drawn from the germline V gene: SGHTA, FQGTGA. There are 15 amino acids in the CDR3, from cysteine to phenylalanine inclusive. CDR3 DNA is the only sequence kept; it has 45 bases, read in frame from the first base. The junction carries 9 bases between V and J, which are trimmed by 5 bases and 1 base respectively.

RNA was extracted using the RNeasy kit, and about 0.45 to 1 ug of the RNA was reverse transcribed with random hexamers. The immunoSEQ multiplex PCR assay, covering 54 Vbeta and 13 Jbeta segments, was used to amplify TCR beta CDR3 regions. PCR amplification bias was corrected by using a synthetic template baseline for primer optimization and computational correction. The authors' analysis ran thus. Only productive sequences were kept, with reads annotated to V, D and J genes according to IMGT and analyzed in immunoSEQ Analyzer. Clonality was calculated as one minus the Shannon entropy normalized by log2 of the number of productive unique sequences. Public and private clones were assessed among the 100 most prevalent clones of each patient and control. Susac-specific clones were defined as absent from healthy and MS cohorts, about 1,100 published viral clones and other ImmuneACCESS disease sequences. The raw public reads went through TCRdb reprocessing: fastp at Q25, MiXCR clone calling, in-frame beta chains kept. Entries that share a CDR3 protein sequence are merged under the most common genes and DNA. The V and J calls come from TCRdb's annotation, not from the publication. Present in this sample are over 95,000 distinct CDR3 sequences, around 90% of which were seen just once. 0.11% to 0.15% of the sample rests with the top ten.

These data belong to a study of CD8 T cells in Susac syndrome (dated by TCRdb to the late 2010s). For the wider study: Whether CD8+ T cell activation and differentiation in Susac syndrome was antigen driven was tested using repertoire sequencing.

Study-wide findings and limitations: The TCR sequencing and HLA analysis was acknowledged to have included a relatively small number of individuals.

Recombination connected TRBV7-3 to TRBJ1-6; TRBD1 is a possible D gene, resting on 5 matching bases. This receptor was identified in a human donor in good health. Sequences were obtained from CD4+ T cells from PBMCs. The CDR3 region reads CASSPGGSYNSPLHF. The DNA sequence reads TGTGCCAGCAGCCCGGGGGGATCCTATAATTCACCCCTCCACTTT.